The clone carrying this T cell receptor beta chain was found once. Its antigen is unidentified. TCRdb keeps only in-frame clones here, not all; method: immunoSEQ multiplex PCR. The sample has 50,000 to 65,000 clones, about four fifths seen once. The data originate from a study of a mutant IDH1 vaccine in newly diagnosed glioma. Turning to the study itself: Patients received eight vaccinations in weeks 1, 3, 5, 7, 11, 15, 19, 23.

Study-level findings and limits: The authors found pseudoprogression apparently unrelated to changes in top peripheral T cell clonotypes. In about 93% of patients, immune responses induced by the vaccine occurred.

Sample time point: week 11, during vaccination. One vaccine dose held 300 ug of mutant IDH1 20-mer peptide and came with topical imiquimod. New WHO grade 3 or 4 IDH1-mutant, ATRX-lost astrocytomas were present in all donors. The sample here was PBMCs, taken from a glioma patient whose treatment included an IDH1 peptide vaccine. The source is a woman aged 50 to 60 with glioma.

The CDR3 here is CASSQSRPHSPLHF. Written as DNA, the CDR3 is TGCGCCAGCAGCCAATCGCGGCCCCACTCACCCCTCCACTTT. The chain joins TRBV4-3 to TRBJ1-6; D remains ambiguous. CDR3 size: 14 residues. Per germline, CDR1 LGHNA and CDR2 YSLEER. V shed 2 bases and J shed 10 bases, with 12 bases lying between them.